The present T cell receptor beta chain was sequenced within a study of T cell responses to AZD1222 COVID-19 vaccine. Broader study findings: Rises in breadth and depth of Spike-specific TCRs came after two AZD1222 doses.

This table comes from immunoSEQ multiplex PCR, and its TCRdb copy is limited to in-frame clones, with some not included. The table records some 200,000 clones, 90% to 95% of them present only once. A word on this clone: What it binds is unknown.

In germline, CDR1 is MNHNY, CDR2 SVGAGI (reference sequence). J lost 3 bases, V lost 6 bases, and 8 bases had no gene match. This CDR3 is 15 amino acids long. This sequence joins TRBV6-6 and TRBJ2-3, with 8 positions matching TRBD1. The clonotype comes from an adult who received the AZD1222 COVID-19 vaccine. Sequences were derived from peripheral blood, sampled 28 days after the second AZD1222 dose. This CDR3 reads CASSHGQGRTDTQYF. The CDR3 DNA follows: TGTGCCAGCAGCCATGGACAGGGTCGGACAGATACGCAGTATTTT.